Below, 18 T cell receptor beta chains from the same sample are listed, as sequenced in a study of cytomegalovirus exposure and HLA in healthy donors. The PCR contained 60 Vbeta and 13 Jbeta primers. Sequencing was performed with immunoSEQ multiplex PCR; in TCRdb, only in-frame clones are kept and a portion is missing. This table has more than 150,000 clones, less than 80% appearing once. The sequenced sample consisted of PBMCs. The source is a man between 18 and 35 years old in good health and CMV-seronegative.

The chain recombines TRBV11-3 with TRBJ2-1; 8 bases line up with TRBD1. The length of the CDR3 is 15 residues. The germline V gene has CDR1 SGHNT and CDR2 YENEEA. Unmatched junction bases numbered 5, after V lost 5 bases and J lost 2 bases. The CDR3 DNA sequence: TGTGCCAGCAGCCCCGGACAGGGACCCTACAATGAGCAGTTCTTC. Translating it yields CASSPGQGPYNEQFF.

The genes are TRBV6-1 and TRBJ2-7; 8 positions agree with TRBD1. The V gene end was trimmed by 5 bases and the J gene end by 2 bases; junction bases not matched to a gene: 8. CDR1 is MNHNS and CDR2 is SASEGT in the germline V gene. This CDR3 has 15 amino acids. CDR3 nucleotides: TGTGCCAGCAGTATCTGGACAGGGACGACCTACGAGCAGTACTTC. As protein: CASSIWTGTTYEQYF.

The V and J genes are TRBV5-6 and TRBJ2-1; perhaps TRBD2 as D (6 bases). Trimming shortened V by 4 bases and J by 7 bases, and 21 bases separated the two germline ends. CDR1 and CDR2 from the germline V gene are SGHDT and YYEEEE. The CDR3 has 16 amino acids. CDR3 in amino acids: CASSTYGGAKGNEQFF. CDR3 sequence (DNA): TGTGCCAGCAGCACGTACGGGGGTGCCAAGGGGAATGAGCAGTTCTTC.

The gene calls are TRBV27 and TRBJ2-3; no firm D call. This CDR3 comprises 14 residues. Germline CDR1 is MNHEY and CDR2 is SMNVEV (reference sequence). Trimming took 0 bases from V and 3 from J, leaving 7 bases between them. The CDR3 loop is CASSLSLGTDTQYF. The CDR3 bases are TGTGCCAGCAGTTTATCACTTGGTACAGATACGCAGTATTTT.

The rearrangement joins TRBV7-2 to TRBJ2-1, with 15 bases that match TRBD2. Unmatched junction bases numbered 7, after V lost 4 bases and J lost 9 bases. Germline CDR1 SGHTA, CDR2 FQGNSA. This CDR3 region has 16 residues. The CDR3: CASSSGLAGGPGEQFF. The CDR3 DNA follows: TGTGCCAGCAGCTCAGGACTAGCGGGGGGGCCTGGTGAGCAGTTCTTC.

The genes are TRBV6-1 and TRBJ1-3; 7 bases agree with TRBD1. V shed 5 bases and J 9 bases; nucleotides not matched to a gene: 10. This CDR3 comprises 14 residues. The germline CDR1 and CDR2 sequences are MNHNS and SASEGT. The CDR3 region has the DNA TGTGCCAGCAGTCAGCGGACAGGCGACAGCACCATATATTTT. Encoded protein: CASSQRTGDSTIYF.

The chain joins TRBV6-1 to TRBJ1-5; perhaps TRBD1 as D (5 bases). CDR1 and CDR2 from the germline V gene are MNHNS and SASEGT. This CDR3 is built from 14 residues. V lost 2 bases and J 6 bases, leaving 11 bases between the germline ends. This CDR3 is CASSESGGSQPQHF. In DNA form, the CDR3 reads TGTGCCAGCAGTGAAAGCGGGGGTAGTCAGCCCCAGCATTTT.

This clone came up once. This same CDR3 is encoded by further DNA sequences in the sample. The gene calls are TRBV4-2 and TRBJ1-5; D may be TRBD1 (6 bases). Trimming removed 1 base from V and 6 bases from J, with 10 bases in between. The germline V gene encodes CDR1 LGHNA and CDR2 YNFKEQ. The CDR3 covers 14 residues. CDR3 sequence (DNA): TGTGCCAGCAGCCAAGTACAGGGCGGTCAGCCCCAGCATTTT. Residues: CASSQVQGGQPQHF.

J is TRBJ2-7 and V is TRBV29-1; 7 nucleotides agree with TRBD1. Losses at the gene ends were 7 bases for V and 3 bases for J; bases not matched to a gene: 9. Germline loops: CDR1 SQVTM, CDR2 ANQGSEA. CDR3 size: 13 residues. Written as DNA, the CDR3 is TGCAGCGCCTACGAGGGGGCCATCTACGAGCAGTACTTC. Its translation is CSAYEGAIYEQYF.

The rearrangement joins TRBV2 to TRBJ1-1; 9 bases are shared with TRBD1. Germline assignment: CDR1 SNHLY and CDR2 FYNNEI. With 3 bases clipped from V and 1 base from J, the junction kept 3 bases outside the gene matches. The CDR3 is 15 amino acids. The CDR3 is CASSDLDRGNTEAFF. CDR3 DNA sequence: TGTGCCAGCAGTGACCTGGACAGGGGGAACACTGAAGCTTTCTTT.

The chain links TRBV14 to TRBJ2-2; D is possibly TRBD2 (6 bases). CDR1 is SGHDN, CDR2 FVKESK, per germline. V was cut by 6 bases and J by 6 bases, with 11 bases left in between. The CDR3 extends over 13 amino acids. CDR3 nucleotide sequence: TGTGCCAGCAGATTAGCGGTCCCCGGGGAGCTGTTTTTT. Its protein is CASRLAVPGELFF.

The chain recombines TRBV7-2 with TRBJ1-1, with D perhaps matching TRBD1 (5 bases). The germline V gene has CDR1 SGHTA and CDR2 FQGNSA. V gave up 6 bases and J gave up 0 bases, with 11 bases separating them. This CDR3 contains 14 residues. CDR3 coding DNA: TGTGCCAGCAGACCGACAGCTTTGAACACTGAAGCTTTCTTT. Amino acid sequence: CASRPTALNTEAFF.

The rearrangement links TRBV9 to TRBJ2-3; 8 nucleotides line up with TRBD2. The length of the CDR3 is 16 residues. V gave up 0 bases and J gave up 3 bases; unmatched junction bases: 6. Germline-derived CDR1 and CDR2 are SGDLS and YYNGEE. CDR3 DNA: TGTGCCAGCAGCGTAGGGGGGGGGACTAGTACAGATACGCAGTATTTT. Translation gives CASSVGGGTSTDTQYF.

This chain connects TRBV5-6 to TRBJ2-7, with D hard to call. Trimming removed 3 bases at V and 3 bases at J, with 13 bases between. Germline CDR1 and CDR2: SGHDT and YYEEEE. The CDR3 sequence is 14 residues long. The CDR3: CASSSVVTFYEQYF. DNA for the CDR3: TGTGCCAGCAGCTCTGTGGTTACATTCTACGAGCAGTACTTC.

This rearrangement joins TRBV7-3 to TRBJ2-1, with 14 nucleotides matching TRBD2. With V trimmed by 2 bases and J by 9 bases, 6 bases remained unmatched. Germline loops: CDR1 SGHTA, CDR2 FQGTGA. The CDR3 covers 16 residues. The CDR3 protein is CASSLPGLAGASEQFF. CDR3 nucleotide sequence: TGTGCCAGCAGCTTACCGGGACTAGCGGGAGCCAGTGAGCAGTTCTTC.

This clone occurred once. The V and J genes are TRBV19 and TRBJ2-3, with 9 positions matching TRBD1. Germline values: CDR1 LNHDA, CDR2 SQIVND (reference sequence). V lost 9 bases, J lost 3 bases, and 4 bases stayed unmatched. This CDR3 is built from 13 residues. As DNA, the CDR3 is TGTGCCAGCCGGACAGGGGCTACAGATACGCAGTATTTT. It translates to CASRTGATDTQYF.

In nucleotides, the CDR3 is TGTGCCAGCAATAGGGGTTCGCCCTATAATTCACCCCTCCACTTT. It codes for CASNRGSPYNSPLHF. The V call is TRBV28, the J call TRBJ1-6; D might be TRBD1 (5 bases). The germline V gene encodes CDR1 MDHEN and CDR2 SYDVKM. Trimming cost V 7 bases and J 2 bases, with 12 bases left between them. The CDR3 totals 15 residues. Supplemented by reference TRBV28 and TRBJ1-6, the full variable domain reads DVKVTQSSRYLVKRTGEKVFLECVQDMDHENMFWYRQDPGLGLRLIYFSYDVKMKEKGDIPEGYSVSREKKERFSLILESASTNQTSMYLCASNRGSPYNSPLHFGNGTRLTVT.

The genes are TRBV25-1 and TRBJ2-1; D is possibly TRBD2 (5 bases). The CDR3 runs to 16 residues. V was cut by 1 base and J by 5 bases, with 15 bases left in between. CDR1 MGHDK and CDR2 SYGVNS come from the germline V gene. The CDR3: CASSEFEGLFHNEQFF. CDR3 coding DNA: TGTGCCAGCAGTGAATTTGAGGGCCTTTTCCACAATGAGCAGTTCTTC.